This T cell receptor beta chain is from a study of blood T cell repertoires in COVID-19. Sequencing used immunoSEQ multiplex PCR; TCRdb keeps in-frame clones, though not all of them. The sample records more than 25,000 clones, approximately 96% being singletons. Germline V gene lookup returns CDR1 SGHNT and CDR2 YENEEA. V shed 5 bases, J shed 4 bases, and the junction held 8 bases outside the gene matches. The CDR3 is 15 residues long. The chain employs TRBV11-3 and TRBJ2-3, with 8 bases identical to TRBD2. The sequence was collected from a human donor with active COVID-19. The donor label of this sample is uncertain. Sequencing used peripheral blood. CDR3 bases: TGTGCCAGCAGCCTAAAAGGACTAGCATCAGATACGCAGTATTTT. It is translated as CASSLKGLASDTQYF.